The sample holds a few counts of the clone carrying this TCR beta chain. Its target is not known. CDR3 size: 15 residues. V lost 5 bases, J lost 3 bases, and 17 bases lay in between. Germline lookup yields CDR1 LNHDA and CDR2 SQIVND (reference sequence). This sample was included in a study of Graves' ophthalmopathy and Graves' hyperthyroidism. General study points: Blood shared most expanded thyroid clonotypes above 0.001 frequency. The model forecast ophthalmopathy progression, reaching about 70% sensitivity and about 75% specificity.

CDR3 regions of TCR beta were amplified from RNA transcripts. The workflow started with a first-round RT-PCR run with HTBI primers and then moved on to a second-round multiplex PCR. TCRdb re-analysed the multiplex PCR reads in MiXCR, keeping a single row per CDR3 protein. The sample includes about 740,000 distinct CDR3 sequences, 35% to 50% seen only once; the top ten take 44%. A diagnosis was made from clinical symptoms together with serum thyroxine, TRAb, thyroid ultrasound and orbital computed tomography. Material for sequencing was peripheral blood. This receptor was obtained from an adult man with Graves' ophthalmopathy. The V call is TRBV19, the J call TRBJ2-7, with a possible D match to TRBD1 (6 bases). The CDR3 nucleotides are TGTGCCAGTAGTGATGACCGGGACAAGAACTACGAGCAGTACTTC. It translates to CASSDDRDKNYEQYF. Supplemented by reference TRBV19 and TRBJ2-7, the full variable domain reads DGGITQSPKYLFRKEGQNVTLSCEQNLNHDAMYWYRQDPGQGLRLIYYSQIVNDFQKGDIAEGYSVSREKKESFPLTVTSAQKNPTAFYLCASSDDRDKNYEQYFGPGTRLTVT.